Listed below are T cell receptor beta chains from one sample, sequenced in a study of blood T cells in healthy people across ages. TCRdb used MiXCR to reprocess the 5' RACE reads, holding one entry per CDR3 protein. Of about 720,000 distinct CDR3 sequences listed, roughly 25% were seen once; the top ten hold around 3.6%. These records were also assigned to another study, of T cells of mothers and their children.

The sequencing input was blood. The receptors derive from a boy between 10 and 17 years old in good health. The CDR3 runs from the conserved cysteine through the conserved F or W. Fields, in order: D gene, clone size, J gene, V gene, CDR3 protein, CDR3 DNA. A D gene is named only where the DNA matches it firmly. Part of the rows lack a size; the others show once, few, many or a class for expanded clones.

NA | NA | TRBJ1-1 | TRBV20-1 | CSANQDKVRGTEAFF | TGCAGTGCTAATCAGGACAAGGTGCGGGGGACTGAAGCTTTCTTT
NA | few | TRBJ2-3 | TRBV7-9 | CASSLYGVETDTQYF | TGTGCCAGCAGCTTATATGGAGTGGAAACAGATACGCAGTATTTT
NA | few | TRBJ2-7 | TRBV7-2 | CASSWTDSRQYF | TGTGCCAGCAGCTGGACTGACAGTAGGCAGTACTTC
NA | NA | TRBJ1-5 | TRBV20-1 | CSARDGILYQPQHF | TGCAGTGCTAGAGACGGGATCCTGTATCAGCCCCAGCATTTT
NA | NA | TRBJ2-1 | TRBV7-3 | CATEGGSSYNEQFF | TGTGCCACAGAAGGAGGGAGCTCCTACAATGAGCAGTTCTTC
NA | NA | TRBJ2-4 | TRBV18 | CASSPPGGLAKNIQYF | TGTGCCAGCTCACCACCGGGCGGCTTAGCCAAAAACATTCAGTACTTC
NA | NA | TRBJ2-5 | TRBV28 | CASSLFNGVAQYF | TGTGCCAGCAGTTTATTCAATGGGGTTGCCCAGTACTTC
NA | few | TRBJ1-5 | TRBV7-2 | CASSPSGGSQPQHF | TGTGCCAGCAGCCCCTCCGGGGGTTCCCAGCCCCAGCATTTT
NA | NA | TRBJ1-1 | TRBV4-1 | CASSQASGRRTEAFF | TGCGCCAGCAGCCAAGCCAGCGGGCGGCGGACTGAAGCTTTCTTT
TRBD2 | few | TRBJ2-5 | TRBV12-3/TRBV12-4 | CASRLRGGQYF | TGTGCCAGCAGACTTCGCGGGGGCCAGTACTTC
NA | NA | TRBJ2-1 | TRBV6-6 | CASSLTGPPDEQFF | TGTGCCAGCAGTTTAACGGGGCCCCCCGATGAGCAGTTCTTC
TRBD1 | NA | TRBJ1-2 | TRBV29-1 | CSVISGGYGYTF | TGCAGCGTTATTTCAGGGGGGTATGGTTACACCTTC
NA | NA | TRBJ2-7 | TRBV28 | CASTRAGDSSYEQYF | TGTGCCAGCACCCGAGCGGGGGACAGCTCCTACGAGCAGTACTTC
TRBD2 | NA | TRBJ2-7 | TRBV27 | CASRRTSGISYEQYF | TGTGCCAGCCGAAGGACTAGCGGGATATCCTACGAGCAGTACTTC
NA | few | TRBJ1-4 | TRBV5-6 | CASSLSWGGGEKLFF | TGTGCCAGCAGCTTGAGTTGGGGTGGCGGTGAAAAACTGTTTTTT
TRBD2 | NA | TRBJ2-3 | TRBV9 | CASSMPLSGGEDTQYF | TGTGCCAGCAGCATGCCACTTAGCGGGGGGGAAGATACGCAGTATTTT
NA | NA | TRBJ1-1 | TRBV5-1 | CASSYGRNTEAFF | TGCGCCAGCAGCTACGGTAGGAACACTGAAGCTTTCTTT
NA | few | TRBJ2-5 | TRBV20-1 | CSGCPGSGETQYF | TGCAGCGGGTGTCCAGGGTCGGGTGAGACCCAGTACTTC
TRBD1 | NA | TRBJ1-5 | TRBV27 | CASGPTGDQPQHF | TGTGCCAGCGGACCGACAGGGGATCAGCCCCAGCATTTT
TRBD2 | NA | TRBJ2-3 | TRBV19 | CASSIPSVAGVDTQYF | TGTGCCAGTAGTATACCCAGTGTAGCGGGAGTAGATACGCAGTATTTT
TRBD1 | NA | TRBJ1-2 | TRBV5-6 | CASSPGQGSAYGYTF | TGTGCCAGCAGCCCGGGACAGGGGAGCGCCTATGGCTACACCTTC
NA | few | TRBJ2-5 | TRBV24-1 | CATSEAGRGETQYF | TGTGCCACCAGTGAGGCGGGGCGCGGTGAGACCCAGTACTTC
TRBD2 | NA | TRBJ2-3 | TRBV27 | CASRGQRGPSTDTQYF | TGTGCCAGCAGAGGCCAGCGGGGGCCAAGCACAGATACGCAGTATTTT
NA | NA | TRBJ2-2 | TRBV6-2/TRBV6-3 | CASGPEGTTYRVRAGELFF | TGTGCCAGCGGTCCGGAGGGGACAACCTACCGAGTCCGAGCCGGGGAGCTGTTTTTT
NA | few | TRBJ1-2 | TRBV20-1 | CSVSTTPGTDFENYGYTF | TGCAGTGTTAGCACGACCCCCGGGACGGACTTTGAGAACTATGGCTACACCTTC
TRBD1 | few | TRBJ2-1 | TRBV28 | CASSLQGVGEQFF | TGTGCCAGCAGTTTACAGGGGGTCGGTGAGCAGTTCTTC
NA | NA | TRBJ2-1 | TRBV20-1 | CSARWNNVQFF | TGCAGTGCTCGGTGGAACAATGTGCAGTTCTTC
NA | few | TRBJ1-3 | TRBV11-2 | CASSLGTGRTGNTIYF | TGTGCCAGCAGCTTAGGGACTGGGCGAACTGGAAACACCATATATTTT
TRBD1 | NA | TRBJ1-2 | TRBV29-1 | CSAEDRANYGYTF | TGCAGCGCCGAGGACAGGGCAAACTATGGCTACACCTTC
TRBD1 | NA | TRBJ2-5 | TRBV7-8 | CASSRPWNRGLETQYF | TGTGCCAGCAGCCGCCCGTGGAACAGGGGGTTGGAGACCCAGTACTTC
NA | NA | TRBJ2-5 | TRBV20-1 | CSALGRETQYF | TGCAGTGCTCTTGGTCGAGAGACCCAGTACTTC
TRBD2 | few | TRBJ2-1 | TRBV11-1 | CASSIGTSGNNEQFF | TGTGCCAGCAGCATCGGGACTAGCGGGAACAATGAGCAGTTCTTC
NA | few | TRBJ2-7 | TRBV29-1 | CSVSGPSYEQYF | TGCAGCGTCTCCGGGCCCTCCTACGAGCAGTACTTC
NA | many | TRBJ2-3 | TRBV2 | CASSGGLYGDTQYF | TGTGCCAGCAGTGGGGGACTTTATGGAGATACGCAGTATTTT
TRBD2 | few | TRBJ2-3 | TRBV27 | CASSFRNSGRAEDTQYF | TGTGCCAGCAGTTTTAGGAACAGCGGGAGGGCCGAAGATACGCAGTATTTT
NA | NA | TRBJ2-3 | TRBV15 | CATGLTNTDTQYF | TGTGCCACGGGGCTGACAAATACAGATACGCAGTATTTT
TRBD1 | NA | TRBJ2-7 | TRBV28 | CASSHPSGTGAYEQYF | TGTGCCAGCAGCCACCCCTCTGGGACAGGGGCCTACGAGCAGTACTTC
NA | few | TRBJ2-7 | TRBV20-1 | CSAENRFGSYEQYF | TGCAGTGCAGAAAATCGGTTCGGCTCCTACGAGCAGTACTTC
TRBD1 | NA | TRBJ1-2 | TRBV29-1 | CSVEDWSRDRYRGYTF | TGCAGCGTTGAAGATTGGTCCCGGGACAGGTATAGGGGCTACACCTTC
NA | few | TRBJ2-7 | TRBV2 | CASRGVDYEQYF | TGTGCCAGCAGGGGAGTGGACTACGAGCAGTACTTC
TRBD2 | few | TRBJ2-7 | TRBV4-3 | CASSQFPTGTSDSYEQYF | TGCGCCAGCAGCCAATTCCCGACCGGGACTAGCGATTCCTACGAGCAGTACTTC